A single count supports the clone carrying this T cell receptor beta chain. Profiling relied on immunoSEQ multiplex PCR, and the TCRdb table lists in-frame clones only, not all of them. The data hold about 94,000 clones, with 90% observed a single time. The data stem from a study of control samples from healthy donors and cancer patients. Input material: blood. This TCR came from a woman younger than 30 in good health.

The CDR3 DNA is TGTGCCAGCAGCCCCCTAGGAGCGGGGGGTAAAGAGACCCAGTACTTC. Its protein is CASSPLGAGGKETQYF. The genes are TRBV5-4 and TRBJ2-5, with TRBD2 matching over 9 bases. V dropped 4 bases and J dropped 3; count of bases not matched to a gene: 10. The germline gives CDR1 SGHNT, CDR2 YYREEE (reference sequence). CDR3 size: 16 residues.